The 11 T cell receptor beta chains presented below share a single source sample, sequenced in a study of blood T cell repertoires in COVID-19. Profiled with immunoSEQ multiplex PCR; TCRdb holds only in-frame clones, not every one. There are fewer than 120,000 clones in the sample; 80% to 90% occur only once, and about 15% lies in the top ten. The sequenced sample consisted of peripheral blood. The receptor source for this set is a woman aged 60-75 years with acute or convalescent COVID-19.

The DNA of the CDR3 is TGTGCCAGTAGTAGGACTAGCGGGGCGAACACAGATACGCAGTATTTT. Protein sequence: CASSRTSGANTDTQYF. The chain recombines TRBV19 with TRBJ2-3; 12 bases agree with TRBD2. The CDR3 loop spans 16 amino acids. J was trimmed by 2 bases and V by 4 bases; bases with no gene match: 4. The germline V gene has CDR1 LNHDA and CDR2 SQIVND (reference sequence).

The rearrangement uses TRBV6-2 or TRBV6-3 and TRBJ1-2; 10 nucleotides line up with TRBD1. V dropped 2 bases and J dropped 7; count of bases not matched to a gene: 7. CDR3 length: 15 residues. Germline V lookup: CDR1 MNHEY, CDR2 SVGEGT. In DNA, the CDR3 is TGTGCCAGCAGTTACACCGGGACAGGGGCTCTTGGCTACACCTTC. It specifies CASSYTGTGALGYTF.

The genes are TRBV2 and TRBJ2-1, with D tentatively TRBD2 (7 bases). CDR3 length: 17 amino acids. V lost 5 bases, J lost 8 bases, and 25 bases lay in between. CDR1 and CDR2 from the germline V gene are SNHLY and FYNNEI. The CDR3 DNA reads TGTGCCAGCAGTAAGGGAAGGGGGGGCCTGTCGCGCGATGAGCAGTTCTTC. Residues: CASSKGRGGLSRDEQFF. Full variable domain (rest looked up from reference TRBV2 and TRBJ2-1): EPEVTQTPSHQVTQMGQEVILRCVPISNHLYFYWYRQILGQKVEFLVSFYNNEISEKSEIFDDQFSVERPDGSNFTLKIRSTKLEDSAMYFCASSKGRGGLSRDEQFFGPGTRLTVL.

CDR3: CASSPSGGLYEQYF. The DNA for the CDR3 is TGTGCCAGCAGTCCCAGCGGGGGGCTCTACGAGCAGTACTTC. V usage is TRBV6-6 and J usage is TRBJ2-7, with 9 bases that match TRBD2. The CDR3 contains 14 residues. CDR1 and CDR2 from the germline V gene are MNHNY and SVGAGI (reference sequence). J lost 3 bases, V lost 5 bases, and 5 bases had no gene match.

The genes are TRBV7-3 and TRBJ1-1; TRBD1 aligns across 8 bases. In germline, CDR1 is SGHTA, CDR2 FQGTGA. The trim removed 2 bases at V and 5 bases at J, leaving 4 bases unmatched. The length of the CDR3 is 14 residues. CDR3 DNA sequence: TGTGCCAGCAGCTTACTCGGGACAGGAACTGAAGCTTTCTTT. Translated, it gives CASSLLGTGTEAFF.

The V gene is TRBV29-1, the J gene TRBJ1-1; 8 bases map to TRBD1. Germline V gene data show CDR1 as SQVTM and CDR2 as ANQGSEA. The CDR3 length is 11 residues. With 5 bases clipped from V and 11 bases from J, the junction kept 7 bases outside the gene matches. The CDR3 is CSVQPDRAAFF. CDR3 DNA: TGCAGCGTTCAGCCGGACAGGGCGGCTTTCTTT.

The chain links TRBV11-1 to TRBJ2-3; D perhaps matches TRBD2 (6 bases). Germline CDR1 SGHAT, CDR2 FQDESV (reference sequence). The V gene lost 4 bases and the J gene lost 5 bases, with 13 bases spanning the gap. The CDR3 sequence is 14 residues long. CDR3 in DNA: TGTGCCAGCAGCTCGGGACTGGATCGAGATACGCAGTATTTT. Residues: CASSSGLDRDTQYF. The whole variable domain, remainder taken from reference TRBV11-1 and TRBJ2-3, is EAEVAQSPRYKITEKSQAVAFWCDPISGHATLYWYRQILGQGPELLVQFQDESVVDDSQLPKDRFSAERLKGVDSTLKIQPAELGDSAMYLCASSSGLDRDTQYFGPGTRLTVL.

In DNA form, the CDR3 reads TGTGCCATCAGTGCGGACAGGGGATCTGGCTACACCTTC. Translation: CAISADRGSGYTF. The rearrangement uses TRBV10-3 and TRBJ1-2, with 9 bases matching TRBD1. Looked up from germline, CDR1 is ENHRY and CDR2 is SYGVKD. This CDR3 region has 13 residues. J was trimmed by 7 bases and V by 4 bases; bases with no gene match: 4.

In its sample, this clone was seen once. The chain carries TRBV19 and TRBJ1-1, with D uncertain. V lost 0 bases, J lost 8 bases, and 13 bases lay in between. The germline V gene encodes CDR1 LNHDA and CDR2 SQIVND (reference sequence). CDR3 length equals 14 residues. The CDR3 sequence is CASSIDRGVAEAFF. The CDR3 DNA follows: TGTGCCAGTAGTATAGATCGCGGGGTAGCCGAAGCTTTCTTT.

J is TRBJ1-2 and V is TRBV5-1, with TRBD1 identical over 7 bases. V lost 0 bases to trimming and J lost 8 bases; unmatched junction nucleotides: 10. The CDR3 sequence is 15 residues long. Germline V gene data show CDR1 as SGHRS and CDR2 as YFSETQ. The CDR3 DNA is TGCGCCAGCAGCTTGGAAGGGGGCAGCAGCGGAGGCTACACCTTC. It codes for CASSLEGGSSGGYTF.

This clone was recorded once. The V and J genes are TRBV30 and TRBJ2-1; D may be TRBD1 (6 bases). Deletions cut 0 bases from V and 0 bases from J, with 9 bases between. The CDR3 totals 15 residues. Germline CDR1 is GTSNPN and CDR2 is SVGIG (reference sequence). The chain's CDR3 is CAWSVGASSYNEQFF. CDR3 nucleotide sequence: TGTGCCTGGAGTGTGGGGGCCAGCTCCTACAATGAGCAGTTCTTC. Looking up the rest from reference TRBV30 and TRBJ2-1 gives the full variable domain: SQTIHQWPATLVQPVGSPLSLECTVEGTSNPNLYWYRQAAGRGLQLLFYSVGIGQISSEVPQNLSASRPQDRQFILSSKKLLLSDSGFYLCAWSVGASSYNEQFFGPGTRLTVL.